The sequence of this T cell receptor beta chain was determined in a study of Graves' ophthalmopathy and Graves' hyperthyroidism. Study-level findings and limits: Blood repertoires reportedly contained most expanded thyroid clonotypes above 0.001 frequency.

In its sample, this clonotype was seen many times. Its antigen is as yet unknown. V lost 4 bases to trimming and J lost 0 bases, with 9 bases between them. The germline V gene encodes CDR1 MNHEY and CDR2 SVGAGI. The CDR3 is made up of 15 amino acids. Amplification from RNA transcripts yielded the TCR beta CDR3 regions. Second-round multiplex PCR followed a first-round RT-PCR using HTBI primers. One entry per CDR3 protein, called by TCRdb with MiXCR from the multiplex PCR reads. The data contain fewer than 650,000 distinct CDR3 sequences, approximately 21% of them singletons. Clinical symptoms, serum thyroxine, TRAb, thyroid ultrasound and orbital computed tomography formed the basis of diagnosis.

Sequenced input: peripheral blood. The chain carries TRBV6-5 and TRBJ2-2; unclear D gene. The source is a woman aged 18-29 years with stable Graves' hyperthyroidism. Some clones in this sample may be carry-over from other donors' samples. The CDR3 region is CASSFDTANTGELFF. The CDR3 DNA sequence: TGTGCCAGCAGTTTCGACACCGCGAACACCGGGGAGCTGTTTTTT.